The text below deals with one T cell receptor (beta chain). The data derive from a study of T cell responses to AZD1222 COVID-19 vaccine. V lost 5 bases to trimming and J lost 0 bases, with 13 bases between them. The CDR3 contains 16 residues. Germline V lookup: CDR1 SEHNR, CDR2 FQNEAQ (reference sequence). Clones were sequenced by immunoSEQ multiplex PCR, and TCRdb holds only the in-frame ones, with some missing. The table records some 89,000 clones, roughly nine tenths of them present only once. This sequence was found in an adult in good health. Sequencing was performed on peripheral blood, taken on day 0 of AZD1222 vaccination. The V and J genes are TRBV7-9 and TRBJ1-4; D not resolved. CDR3 residues: CASSPEDSATNEKLFF. The CDR3 nucleotides read TGTGCCAGCAGCCCTGAGGACTCCGCAACTAATGAAAAACTGTTTTTT. Based on the CDR3 plus reference TRBV7-9 and TRBJ1-4, the full variable domain is DTGVSQNPRHKITKRGQNVTFRCDPISEHNRLYWYRQTLGQGPEFLTYFQNEAQLEKSRLLSDRFSAERPKGSFSTLEIQRTEQGDSAMYLCASSPEDSATNEKLFFGSGTQLSVL.